What follows describes a single T cell receptor beta chain. Libraries were prepared by immunoSEQ multiplex PCR; TCRdb keeps only in-frame clonotypes and omits some of them. Of roughly 300,000 clones in the sample, roughly nine tenths were seen once. After removal of 3 bases from V and 2 bases from J, the junction contained 4 bases not matched to a gene. CDR1 and CDR2 (germline): SNHLY, FYNNEI. The CDR3 is 15 amino acids. These data come from a study of blood T cell repertoires in COVID-19. Overall study: Collection of acute and convalescent COVID-19 samples took place in the United States, Italy and Spain.

Sequences were obtained from PBMCs or T cells enriched from blood (not recorded which). The chain carries TRBV2 and TRBJ1-3; 7 bases match TRBD1. The TCR sequence derives from a woman aged 25 to 45 who had recovered from COVID-19. The CDR3 region has the DNA TGTGCCAGCAGTGACAGTAGGGGGCCTGGAAACACCATATATTTT. Translated, it gives CASSDSRGPGNTIYF. Using reference TRBV2 and TRBJ1-3 for the parts outside the CDR3, the full variable domain is EPEVTQTPSHQVTQMGQEVILRCVPISNHLYFYWYRQILGQKVEFLVSFYNNEISEKSEIFDDQFSVERPDGSNFTLKIRSTKLEDSAMYFCASSDSRGPGNTIYFGEGSWLTVV.